A selection of T cell receptor beta chains follows, all from one sample in a study of blood T cell repertoires in COVID-19. Generated by immunoSEQ multiplex PCR, the TCRdb table keeps only in-frame clones and is missing some. The sample has over 250,000 clones, 75% to 90% seen once. Sequencing used peripheral blood. The source of these receptors is a man aged 50-59 years with acute or convalescent COVID-19. Each CDR3 is given with its conserved first and last residue. The D gene is left open where the match is weak. Some rows have no size entry. The others give once, few or many, or a class for an expanded clone.

V	J	D	size	DNA	CDR3
TRBV7-3	TRBJ2-4	.	.	TGTGCCAGCAGCGCAAAGATCGGGGGCATTCAGTACTTC	CASSAKIGGIQYF
TRBV7-6	TRBJ2-2	TRBD1	.	TGTGCCAGCAGCTTGGGACAGACGAACACCGGGGAGCTGTTTTTT	CASSLGQTNTGELFF
TRBV14	TRBJ2-3	.	.	TGTGCCAGCACAGGGCTGAGCACAGATACGCAGTATTTT	CASTGLSTDTQYF
TRBV10-1	TRBJ2-2	TRBD1	.	TGCGCCAGCTTCCCTGGGACAGGCGGACAGGGGGCGAACACCGGGGAGCTGTTTTTT	CASFPGTGGQGANTGELFF
TRBV6-6	TRBJ1-5	TRBD1	.	TGTGCCAGCAGTTTGGACAGGGGTGATCAGCCCCAGCATTTT	CASSLDRGDQPQHF
TRBV7-2	TRBJ2-3	.	.	TGTGCCAGCAGCTTAGCGCTTCGAGGAACCGGTACGCAGTATTTT	CASSLALRGTGTQYF
TRBV13	TRBJ2-1	TRBD2	.	TGTGCCAGCAGCTGGAGACTAGCGGGGGGGACTGGTGAGCAGTTCTTC	CASSWRLAGGTGEQFF
TRBV9	TRBJ2-7	.	.	TGTGCCAGCAGCGTGGAGCCGCCCTACGAGCAGTACTTC	CASSVEPPYEQYF
TRBV7-3	TRBJ2-3	.	.	TGTGCCAGCAGCCCAGCCCAGGGGAGCACGCAGTATTTT	CASSPAQGSTQYF
TRBV15	TRBJ2-5	.	.	TGTGCCACCGGCGGGTACCAAGAGACCCAGTACTTC	CATGGYQETQYF
TRBV29-1	TRBJ1-5	.	.	TGCAGCGTTGCGGGAGGGCGGAATCAGCCCCAGCATTTT	CSVAGGRNQPQHF
TRBV6-6	TRBJ1-1	.	.	TGTGCCAGCAGTTACTCAGAGGGGAACACTGAAGCTTTCTTT	CASSYSEGNTEAFF
TRBV7-3	TRBJ2-2	TRBD1	.	TGTGCCAGCAGCTCGGACAGGGTAGACACCGGGGAGCTGTTTTTT	CASSSDRVDTGELFF
TRBV19	TRBJ2-5	TRBD1	.	TGTGCCAGTAGCGGACAGGTCCAAGAGACCCAGTACTTC	CASSGQVQETQYF
TRBV21-1	TRBJ2-1	.	.	TGTGCCAGCAGCAACGGACTAGCGGGGGGGCGTGAGCAGTTCTTC	CASSNGLAGGREQFF
TRBV7-3	TRBJ2-3	TRBD1	few	TGTGCCAGCAGCACTTCGACAGGGGGCTTTCCAGATACGCAGTATTTT	CASSTSTGGFPDTQYF
TRBV30	TRBJ1-3	TRBD1	once	TGTGCCTGGAGGACAGGGAAACATGGAAACACCATATATTTT	CAWRTGKHGNTIYF
TRBV19	TRBJ2-7	.	.	TGTGCCAGTAGTATCGCCAGGGGTAGCGACGAGCAGTACTTC	CASSIARGSDEQYF
TRBV24-1	TRBJ2-1	TRBD1	.	TGTGCCACCAGTGATACCGGGACAGGGGTATCTCGAAAGTTCTTC	CATSDTGTGVSRKFF
TRBV19	TRBJ1-6	.	.	TGTGCCAGTACAAAAGTCCTCGGTTCACCCCTCCACTTT	CASTKVLGSPLHF
TRBV6-5	TRBJ2-7	.	.	TGTGCCAGCAGCTTCGGGTCCGCGTACGAGCAGTACTTC	CASSFGSAYEQYF
TRBV7-9	TRBJ1-5	.	.	TGTGCCAGCAGTAATACTGGAGGGAGCAATCAGCCCCAGCATTTT	CASSNTGGSNQPQHF
TRBV11-3	TRBJ2-2	TRBD2	.	TGTGCCAGCAGCACGGGACTAGCGGGGGCCTCCACCGGGGAGCTGTTTTTT	CASSTGLAGASTGELFF
TRBV11-3	TRBJ2-2	TRBD1	.	TGTGCCAGCAGCGCTGGACAGGGAAACACCGGGGAGCTGTTTTTT	CASSAGQGNTGELFF
TRBV6-2/TRBV6-3	TRBJ1-6	.	once	TGTGCCAGCAGTTACAGCACGAGCTCCTATAATTCACCCCTCCACTTT	CASSYSTSSYNSPLHF
TRBV7-7	TRBJ2-2	TRBD2	few	TGTGCTAGCAGCCCCTGGACTAGCTTAAACACCGGGGAGCTGTTTTTT	CASSPWTSLNTGELFF
TRBV4-1	TRBJ2-2	.	.	TGCGCCAGCAGCATCGGACCCCGGGACGGGGAGCTGTTTTTT	CASSIGPRDGELFF
TRBV2	TRBJ1-5	.	few	TGTGCCAGCAGGCCGGGGCCGGGGGTGAATCAGCCCCAGCATTTT	CASRPGPGVNQPQHF
TRBV7-2	TRBJ1-3	TRBD1	.	TGTGCCAGCAGCTTACAGGGGGCGGTTGGAAACACCATATATTTT	CASSLQGAVGNTIYF
TRBV3-1/TRBV3-2	TRBJ1-1	TRBD1	.	TGTGCCAGCAGATCGACAGGGGGAAACACTGAAGCTTTCTTT	CASRSTGGNTEAFF
TRBV5-6	TRBJ1-1	.	once	TGTGCCAGCAGCTTGGCATCCGGACAAACTAAAGCTTTCTTT	CASSLASGQTKAFF
TRBV10-1	TRBJ2-3	TRBD1	.	TGCGCCAGCAGTGAGTCCAGGGGGCCAGATACGCAGTATTTT	CASSESRGPDTQYF
TRBV2	TRBJ1-1	.	.	TGTGCCAGCAGTGACCCACCAGGGGCGACCCGGGGCACTGAAGCTTTCTTT	CASSDPPGATRGTEAFF
TRBV9	TRBJ2-5	TRBD2	.	TGTGCCAGCAGCGTGGCGCCCAATGGGGGGGGCCAAGAGACCCAGTACTTC	CASSVAPNGGGQETQYF
TRBV4-1	TRBJ1-4	.	few	TGCGCCAGCAGCCAAGAACAGGGTTCCGGAAAACTGTTTTTT	CASSQEQGSGKLFF
TRBV15	TRBJ1-4	.	.	TGTGCCACCAGCAGAGATCGGGGGGACACTTCAACTAATGAAAAACTGTTTTTT	CATSRDRGDTSTNEKLFF
TRBV29-1	TRBJ1-6	.	.	TGCAGCGTTGGCAACGGGTTAGGTTCACCCCTCCACTTT	CSVGNGLGSPLHF
TRBV3-1/TRBV3-2	TRBJ2-5	.	.	TGTGCCAGCGTAGACAGACAAGAGACCCAGTACTTC	CASVDRQETQYF
TRBV13	TRBJ1-3	.	.	TGTGCCAGCAGCTTAGGGTACAGGGCGACCCGCACCATATATTTT	CASSLGYRATRTIYF
TRBV4-1	TRBJ2-7	TRBD1	.	TGCGCCAGCAGCCAAGGTGCCCTTAACAGGGGGCGAATCTACGAGCAGTACTTC	CASSQGALNRGRIYEQYF
TRBV2	TRBJ1-3	.	.	TGTGCCAGCAGTGAAGCAGGGGGAGGGACTGGAAACACCATATATTTT	CASSEAGGGTGNTIYF
TRBV10-1	TRBJ1-4	.	.	TGCGCCAGCAGTGCCGGGGATGAAAAACTGTTTTTT	CASSAGDEKLFF
TRBV9	TRBJ2-5	TRBD1	.	TGTGCCAGCAGCGTAAACAGGGGGGAGACCCAGTACTTC	CASSVNRGETQYF